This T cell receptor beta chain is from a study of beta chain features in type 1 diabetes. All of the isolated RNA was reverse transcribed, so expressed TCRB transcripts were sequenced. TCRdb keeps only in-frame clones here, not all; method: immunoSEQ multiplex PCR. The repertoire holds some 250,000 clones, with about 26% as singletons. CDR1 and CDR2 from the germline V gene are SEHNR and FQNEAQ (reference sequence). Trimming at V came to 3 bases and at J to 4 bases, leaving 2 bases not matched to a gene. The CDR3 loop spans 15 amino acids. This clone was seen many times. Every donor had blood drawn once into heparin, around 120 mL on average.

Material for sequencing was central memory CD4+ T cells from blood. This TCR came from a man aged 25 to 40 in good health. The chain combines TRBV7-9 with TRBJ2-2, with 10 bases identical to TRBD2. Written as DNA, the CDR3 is TGTGCCAGCAGCTTTCTAGCGGGAGTCACCGGGGAGCTGTTTTTT. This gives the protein CASSFLAGVTGELFF. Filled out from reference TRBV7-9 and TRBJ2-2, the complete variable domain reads DTGVSQNPRHKITKRGQNVTFRCDPISEHNRLYWYRQTLGQGPEFLTYFQNEAQLEKSRLLSDRFSAERPKGSFSTLEIQRTEQGDSAMYLCASSFLAGVTGELFFGEGSRLTVL.